This T cell receptor beta chain stems from a study of T cell responses to AZD1222 COVID-19 vaccine. Study observations and caveats: The study identified only five to seven AZD1222 recipients as seropositive at baseline. Clonal diversity may have been underestimated, and the donors were mostly white British, with more females than males.

As concerns this clone: Antigen specificity is unknown.

This CDR3 is built from 13 residues. With 5 bases clipped from V and 7 bases from J, the junction kept 6 bases outside the gene matches. Germline V CDR1 and CDR2: SGHNT, YENEEA. Sequencing was performed with immunoSEQ multiplex PCR; in TCRdb, only in-frame clones are kept and a portion is missing. The table lists approximately 200,000 clones, 87% of them singletons, with around 2.5% in the top ten. The genes are TRBV11-3 and TRBJ1-1; 8 bases are shared with TRBD1. The TCR originated in an adult in good health. The input for sequencing was peripheral blood, taken on day 0 of MenACWY control vaccination. Here the CDR3 DNA reads TGTGCCAGCAGCCCGGGACAGGCGGGTGAAGCTTTCTTT. It codes for CASSPGQAGEAFF.